This T cell receptor beta chain appears in the sequencing data of a study of T-cell reconstitution after alpha-beta-depleted transplantation in children. General study points: Several patients had high TCRbeta diversity at day 60; it came from surviving recipient T cells and thymic progenitors. Several hundred expanded graft clones reportedly supplied alpha-beta T cells about two months after transplant. One year after transplant, T-cell counts and diversity came mostly from newly produced T cells.

Unique molecular identifiers were incorporated during preparation of the TCRbeta library. A single record per CDR3 protein comes from TCRdb applying MiXCR to the PCR reads. The repertoire holds about 490,000 distinct CDR3 sequences, with 8% to 11% as singletons. This clonotype appeared many times. Its antigen is not identified. V gave up 5 bases and J gave up 4 bases; unmatched junction bases: 11. Germline assignment: CDR1 SGHTA and CDR2 FQGNSA. There are 17 residues in the CDR3. The sequences come from PBMCs, collected before TCRalphabeta/CD19-depleted stem cell transplant. The chain links TRBV7-2 to TRBJ2-7, with 13 nucleotides matching TRBD2. The TCR comes from a child aged 2 to 10 with inherited bone marrow failure, due to receive a stem cell transplant. CDR3 sequence reads: CASSPLAGGYEGYEQYF. The CDR3 DNA is TGTGCCAGCAGCCCACTAGCGGGAGGGTATGAGGGATACGAGCAGTACTTC.